The T cell receptor (beta chain) under discussion was sequenced for a study of T cell responses to AZD1222 COVID-19 vaccine. The method was immunoSEQ multiplex PCR; TCRdb's version includes in-frame clones alone and lacks a portion of them. The sample lists more than 100,000 clones, 85% to 95% occurring once. With 4 bases removed from V and 1 base from J, the gap between germline ends came to 16 bases. The CDR3 sequence is 16 residues long. Germline CDR1 reads KGHSH; CDR2 reads LQKENI. Source: peripheral blood, taken on day 0 of AZD1222 vaccination. The receptor was derived from an adult in good health. The J gene is TRBJ1-1, the V gene TRBV18; D might be TRBD1 (6 bases). The CDR3 loop reads CASSQAGVMGNTEAFF. CDR3 DNA: TGTGCCAGCTCACAGGCAGGGGTCATGGGGAACACTGAAGCTTTCTTT.